This is a list of T cell receptor beta chains from one sample in a study of cytomegalovirus exposure and HLA in healthy donors. TCRdb keeps only in-frame clones here, not all; method: immunoSEQ multiplex PCR. The data contain 150,000 to 200,000 clones, 70% to 90% of them seen just once; the ten biggest clones take up approximately 2.5%. Sequencing used PBMCs. These receptors originate from a man aged 25 to 40 in good health and CMV-seropositive. Both conserved end residues are part of each CDR3. A D gene is named only where the DNA matches it firmly. For some rows the clone size is stated as once, few or many, or as a class when expanded; others skip it.

d_call,v_call,j_call,clone_size,cdr3_length,cdr3_aa,cdr3_nt
NA,TRBV4-3,TRBJ1-6,NA,18,CASSQDRPGFSYNSPLHF,TGCGCCAGCAGCCAAGACCGCCCAGGATTCTCCTATAATTCACCCCTCCACTTT
NA,TRBV5-1,TRBJ1-2,NA,15,CASSLVAGKSYGYTF,TGCGCCAGCAGCTTGGTCGCAGGGAAGAGCTATGGCTACACCTTC
NA,TRBV7-8,TRBJ2-5,NA,14,CASTLRGFQETQYF,TGTGCCAGCACCCTAAGAGGGTTTCAAGAGACCCAGTACTTC
NA,TRBV5-4,TRBJ2-7,NA,16,CASSLGGRGTSYEQYF,TGTGCCAGCAGCTTGGGGGGAAGGGGAACCTCCTACGAGCAGTACTTC
TRBD1,TRBV12-5,TRBJ1-5,NA,16,CASGLLGQGAGQPQHF,TGTGCTAGTGGTTTGTTGGGACAGGGGGCAGGCCAGCCCCAGCATTTT
TRBD2,TRBV10-2,TRBJ2-7,NA,13,CPSQSSGSYEQYF,TGCCCCAGCCAGTCTAGCGGCTCCTACGAGCAGTACTTC
TRBD2,TRBV5-4,TRBJ2-5,NA,16,CASSLESSGNQETQYF,TGTGCCAGCAGCTTGGAGTCTAGCGGGAACCAAGAGACCCAGTACTTC
TRBD2,TRBV9,TRBJ2-1,NA,15,CASSPGTSSYNEQFF,TGTGCCAGCAGCCCTGGGACTAGCTCCTACAATGAGCAGTTCTTC
NA,TRBV9,TRBJ2-2,NA,14,CASSAITESGELFF,TGTGCCAGCAGCGCTATTACAGAGTCCGGGGAGCTGTTTTTT
NA,TRBV30,TRBJ2-1,NA,11,CAWSPRNEQFF,TGTGCCTGGAGCCCTCGGAATGAGCAGTTCTTC
TRBD1,TRBV7-2,TRBJ1-2,NA,16,CASTSEGTGEYRGYTF,TGTGCCAGCACCAGTGAGGGGACAGGAGAATACAGGGGCTACACCTTC
TRBD1,TRBV30,TRBJ2-7,NA,14,CAWSVLDRGGEQYF,TGTGCCTGGAGTGTACTGGACAGGGGGGGCGAGCAGTACTTC
NA,TRBV18,TRBJ2-2,NA,14,CASSPQPSTGELFF,TGTGCCAGCTCACCCCAACCTAGCACCGGGGAGCTGTTTTTT
TRBD2,TRBV7-9,TRBJ2-3,NA,15,CASSDSGRAVDTQYF,TGTGCCAGCAGCGACAGCGGGAGGGCCGTAGATACGCAGTATTTT
TRBD1,TRBV15,TRBJ1-5,NA,17,CATSRDRTGNSNQPQHF,TGTGCCACCAGCAGAGATCGGACAGGGAATAGCAATCAGCCCCAGCATTTT
TRBD1,TRBV6-5,TRBJ1-3,NA,16,CASSYDSRGYGNTIYF,TGTGCCAGCAGTTACGATTCCAGGGGGTATGGAAACACCATATATTTT
NA,TRBV5-6,TRBJ2-3,NA,16,CASSLPGLIITDTQYF,TGTGCCAGCAGCTTGCCGGGACTCATTATCACAGATACGCAGTATTTT
TRBD2,TRBV16,TRBJ2-1,NA,15,CASSQLAGGPNEQFF,TGTGCCAGCAGCCAATTAGCGGGAGGGCCTAATGAGCAGTTCTTC
TRBD1,TRBV5-4,TRBJ2-2,NA,14,CASSRTGESGELFF,TGTGCCAGCAGTCGGACAGGGGAGTCCGGGGAGCTGTTTTTT
TRBD1,TRBV11-3,TRBJ2-2,NA,15,CASRTGTGGSGELFF,TGTGCCAGCAGAACCGGGACAGGGGGCTCCGGGGAGCTGTTTTTT
NA,TRBV4-1,TRBJ1-2,NA,16,CASSPGGRGRNYGYTF,TGCGCCAGCAGCCCGGGGGGGAGGGGTCGAAACTATGGCTACACCTTC
NA,TRBV7-6,TRBJ1-3,NA,14,CASSLRGSGNTIYF,TGTGCCAGCAGCTTACGGGGCTCTGGAAACACCATATATTTT
NA,TRBV7-9,TRBJ2-6,NA,18,CASTSTVSSVSGANVLTF,TGTGCCAGCACCTCAACAGTCAGCTCGGTCTCTGGGGCCAACGTCCTGACTTTC
NA,TRBV7-9,TRBJ2-2,NA,17,CSSSLAGTFADTGELFF,TGTTCCAGCAGCTTGGCCGGGACTTTCGCGGACACCGGGGAGCTGTTTTTT
NA,TRBV11-3,TRBJ2-7,NA,13,CASSSGQILEQYF,TGTGCCAGCAGTTCCGGACAGATCTTGGAGCAGTACTTC
NA,TRBV18,TRBJ1-2,NA,13,CASSPTDNYGYTF,TGTGCCAGCTCACCCACAGATAACTATGGCTACACCTTC
TRBD1,TRBV6-5,TRBJ2-7,few,14,CASSYSGDSHEQYF,TGTGCCAGCAGTTACTCAGGGGACAGTCACGAGCAGTACTTC
NA,TRBV5-6,TRBJ2-5,NA,14,CASSLSGFGETQYF,TGTGCCAGCAGCTTATCAGGGTTCGGGGAGACCCAGTACTTC
NA,TRBV6-6,TRBJ1-4,NA,14,CASNSRGDGEKLFF,TGTGCCAGCAATTCTCGGGGGGACGGTGAAAAACTGTTTTTT
NA,TRBV30,TRBJ2-4,NA,14,CAWSVPGAKNIQYF,TGTGCCTGGAGTGTACCGGGAGCCAAAAACATTCAGTACTTC
NA,TRBV27,TRBJ1-2,NA,13,CASSQQGNYGYTF,TGTGCCAGCAGTCAACAGGGAAACTATGGCTACACCTTC
TRBD2,TRBV27,TRBJ2-3,NA,16,CASSPGTSGSTDTQYF,TGTGCCAGCAGTCCCGGGACTAGCGGGAGCACAGATACGCAGTATTTT
TRBD1,TRBV5-1,TRBJ2-7,once,16,CASRLGMGQGTYEQYF,TGCGCCAGCAGGCTTGGAATGGGACAGGGGACGTACGAGCAGTACTTC
TRBD2,TRBV18,TRBJ2-5,NA,16,CASSRGLAGLQETQYF,TGTGCCAGCTCACGGGGACTAGCGGGCCTCCAAGAGACCCAGTACTTC
NA,TRBV4-1,TRBJ1-4,NA,15,CASSQETGTNEKLFF,TGCGCCAGCAGCCAAGAGACGGGTACTAATGAAAAACTGTTTTTT
NA,TRBV6-5,TRBJ1-1,NA,15,CASSRTGGAKPEAFF,TGTGCCAGCAGTCGAACCGGGGGAGCTAAGCCTGAAGCTTTCTTT
NA,TRBV18,TRBJ2-5,NA,13,CASSPGSFETQYF,TGTGCCAGCTCACCAGGTAGTTTTGAGACCCAGTACTTC
NA,TRBV30,TRBJ2-7,once,12,CAWSPGLYEQYF,TGTGCCTGGAGCCCAGGGCTGTACGAGCAGTACTTC
TRBD2,TRBV5-4,TRBJ2-3,NA,15,CASSWEGLAGDPAYF,TGTGCCAGCAGCTGGGAAGGACTAGCGGGAGACCCGGCGTATTTT
NA,TRBV30,TRBJ2-2,NA,16,CAWSPSSALNTGELFF,TGTGCCTGGAGTCCCTCTAGCGCCCTGAACACCGGGGAGCTGTTTTTT
TRBD2,TRBV5-1,TRBJ2-3,NA,14,CASSSEGGPDTQYF,TGCGCCAGCAGCTCTGAGGGAGGGCCGGATACGCAGTATTTT
TRBD1,TRBV6-1,TRBJ1-2,NA,15,CASSKTGAPSYGYTF,TGTGCCAGCAGTAAAACAGGGGCCCCTAGCTATGGCTACACCTTC
NA,TRBV6-5,TRBJ1-2,NA,16,CASSYFGEGKGYGYTF,TGTGCCAGCAGTTACTTTGGGGAGGGAAAAGGCTATGGCTACACCTTC
TRBD2,TRBV19,TRBJ2-5,NA,16,CASSSNAGGGGETQYF,TGTGCCAGTAGTTCCAACGCGGGGGGCGGAGGAGAGACCCAGTACTTC
NA,TRBV13,TRBJ2-2,NA,12,CASSFGRGELFF,TGTGCCAGCAGCTTTGGGCGCGGGGAGCTGTTTTTT
NA,TRBV6-1,TRBJ1-1,NA,13,CASRTTANTEAFF,TGTGCCAGCAGGACGACAGCCAACACTGAAGCTTTCTTT
TRBD1,TRBV6-5,TRBJ2-7,NA,13,CASSRQGIDEQYF,TGTGCCAGCAGCCGACAGGGGATCGACGAGCAGTACTTC
NA,TRBV5-4,TRBJ2-2,NA,15,CASSLGLLNTGELFF,TGTGCCAGCAGCCTGGGACTTCTTAACACCGGGGAGCTGTTTTTT
NA,TRBV18,TRBJ1-4,NA,15,CASRFSGTTNEKLFF,TGTGCCAGCCGTTTTAGCGGGACAACTAATGAAAAACTGTTTTTT
TRBD1,TRBV29-1,TRBJ2-5,NA,13,CSVEGTGMETQYF,TGCAGCGTTGAGGGGACAGGGATGGAGACCCAGTACTTC
TRBD1,TRBV7-9,TRBJ2-3,NA,17,CASSSGTGPLRTDTQYF,TGTGCCAGCAGCTCAGGGACAGGGCCCCTTCGCACAGATACGCAGTATTTT
TRBD1,TRBV4-1,TRBJ1-2,NA,12,CASSPGGYGYTF,TGCGCCAGCAGCCCAGGGGGTTATGGCTACACCTTC
NA,TRBV28,TRBJ1-5,NA,13,CASYGGWGQPQHF,TGTGCCAGCTATGGGGGGTGGGGTCAGCCCCAGCATTTT
NA,TRBV4-3,TRBJ2-1,NA,17,CASSQEGVASSYNEQFF,TGCGCCAGCAGCCAAGAAGGGGTTGCTAGCTCCTACAATGAGCAGTTCTTC